The T cell receptor (beta chain) under discussion was sequenced for a study of cytomegalovirus exposure and HLA in healthy donors (dated 2017 in TCRdb). About the study as a whole: According to an earlier analysis of 587 of the donors, roughly 180 million T cells yielded some 120 million unique TCR beta sequences and about 280 Gb of sequence data. An early release covering some 640 HLA-typed donors comprised approximately 290 gigabases of sequencing data and 85 million to 100 million unique TCR sequences. The genetic ancestry cluster associated with self-reported Caucasian donors included over 65% of the roughly 360 genotyped donors. The study was designed to test whether signatures of past pathogen exposure could be identified by cataloging public T cell receptors. The T cell repertoires of some 700 subjects were profiled by immunosequencing and related to cytomegalovirus serostatus. In addition to the first cohort of around 670 subjects, a separate validation cohort of approximately 110 different subjects was used. To predict cytomegalovirus infection status, the study combined high-throughput TCR immunosequencing, statistical association of individual TCRs with disease status, and machine learning. In a later analysis, previously published TCR beta repertoires from several hundred donors were re-analyzed and high-resolution HLA genotyping was added so that TCR occurrence patterns could be studied. The later analysis used no new phenotypic data to find candidate immune exposures, relying instead on TCR beta sequences and their occurrence across donors. An earlier analysis of roughly 600 of the donors used high-throughput TCR beta sequencing to judge whether each TCR beta V gene segment behaved as functional or pseudogenic. Donor age, sex, ethnicity and CMV serostatus were compiled together with the repertoire data. Genome-wide SNP genotypes for about 65% of the roughly 670 donors were used in a later genetic analysis, which treated that subset as a discovery cohort. Every discovery cohort repertoire had been produced on one sequencing platform. Both class I and class II loci were covered by HLA typing, at four-digit resolution. The number of typed donors differed by locus: roughly 629-630 for A, B, C, DRB1 and DQB1; 500 to 550 for DQA1; 606 for DPA1; and some 430 for DPB1. Roughly five DR-DQ haplotypes were treated as single units for association and clustering because of strong linkage in the cohort. Across roughly 420 genotyped donors of the cohort, an average of about 240,000 unique TCR beta nucleotide sequences per donor were sequenced, and approximately 17% of those sequences were non-productive. General study outcomes and caveats: Strong co-occurrence of HLA alleles, especially DR and DQ, made assigning TCR associations to individual alleles difficult. An earlier analysis of 587 of the donors showed that most TCR beta V segments appeared in productive rearrangements either about 90% or about 30% of the time, which broadly matched IMGT annotations. For the cohort, immune exposure information was limited to CMV serostatus. A later analysis associated about 17,000 TCR beta sequences with specific HLA alleles at a false discovery rate of 0.05. The cohort was sequenced for TCR beta chains only, and without alpha or paired-chain data the features that could be detected were limited. The authors suggested that the approach could potentially be generalized to other disease states and immunological phenotypes. A cluster of highly shared sequence variants was judged likely to be a technical artifact of the sequencing pipeline. Cytomegalovirus status was reported to be diagnosed by the classifier with high specificity and sensitivity in both the original and validation cohorts. Most CMV-associated TCR beta chains appeared to be HLA-restricted in a later analysis, and the HLA associations seemed to be driven largely by CMV exposure. A few of the identified cytomegalovirus-associated TCR beta chains were confirmed in vitro to be specific for cytomegalovirus antigens. A further reported finding was that TCR beta sequences accurately predicted the HLA-A and HLA-B alleles for most subjects in the first cohort. While some public TCRs were present in many individuals, most TCR sequences turned up only very rarely across donors. A later analysis reported that several top co-occurrence clusters appeared linked to parvovirus B19, influenza, CMV and Epstein-Barr virus. In the study, 150 to 200 TCR beta chains were listed as associated with cytomegalovirus. Roughly uniform sequencing depth across donors was assumed in presence/absence analyses, although this assumption may not hold. Around 16 rarely observed V segments, including chromosome 9 orphons, were excluded from the earlier analysis of about 500 of the donors because counts were too low. Some IMGT-functional V segments, including TRBV6-2 and TRBV6-3, could not be distinguished by the 87-base-pair reads and were therefore excluded. According to a later analysis, TCR association rates differed among HLA loci, with DRB1 alleles showing the most associated TCRs and HLA-C alleles showing the fewest. In a later analysis, HLA-associated TCR beta chains showed more clonal expansion and lower generation probabilities than non-associated chains that were equally common. Correlated functional status among segregating V segments might be attributable to linkage disequilibrium, but an unknown experimental factor could not be ruled out. A later genetic analysis reported fewer N-insertions in productive TCRs among donors in an Asian-associated ancestry cluster than the roughly 700-donor mean. Because HLA typing was missing for some donors at each locus, association tests included only the typed subset. A later genetic analysis associated a missense DCLRE1C variant with V-gene and J-gene trimming of TCR beta chains, and an independent cohort replicated the association.

Library preparation was by the immunoSEQ multiplex PCR assay. A mixture of 60 forward primers for TCR Vbeta segments and 13 reverse primers for TCR Jbeta segments was used in the multiplex PCR. A multiplex PCR assay on genomic DNA amplified the CDR3 region of rearranged TCR beta genes. On the Illumina HiSeq System, the amplified TCR beta libraries were sequenced as 87-base-pair reads. The authors processed their data as follows. Across the 500 to 700 repertoires, a later analysis counted tens of millions of unique TCR beta chains, some 11 million of which were shared by at least two donors. Raw reads were error-corrected and collapsed into unique sequences by a nearest-neighbor algorithm in which closely related sequences were merged to remove PCR and sequencing errors. Alignment of CDR3 sequences to IMGT reference sequences was used to assign V, D and J gene segments. For a sequence to be retained, a match of at least six nucleotides was required to both a V gene segment and a J gene segment. Rearrangements were classified as productive when the CDR3 lacked stop codons and remained in frame with V and J, and all other rearrangements were classified as non-productive. Following IMGT convention, CDR3 was defined as the stretch from the second conserved V-encoded cysteine up to the conserved J-encoded phenylalanine. Sequences without an unambiguous match to a single V gene segment were excluded from the earlier analysis of about 600 of the donors. In an earlier analysis of several hundred of the donors, V segments were called functional above 56.7% productive rearrangements and were called segregating when the between-donor standard deviation exceeded 5%. To diagnose cytomegalovirus status from the catalog of TCR beta chain sequences, a statistical classification framework was built. In a later analysis, TCR nucleotide sequences were compared against IMGT/GENE-DB human TR gene sequences so that V and J genes could be assigned. Using the TCRdist pipeline, a later analysis assigned CDR3 sequences along with most-parsimonious VDJ recombination scenarios. In a later analysis, every TCR beta chain was defined by the combination of its CDR3 amino acid sequence and its V-gene family, and reads without a unique V-gene family were dropped. As a way to deal with suspected cross-contamination and a sequencing artifact, a later analysis dropped 592 nucleotide sequences that were highly shared and had low generation probability. In a later analysis, a clonal expansion index for each public chain was calculated from normalized within-repertoire ranks of inferred template counts. In a later analysis, generation probabilities were computed with a VDJ recombination model fitted to out-of-frame rearrangements, and the resulting probabilities were checked against IGoR. In a later analysis, hypergeometric tests were used to score TCR-TCR, TCR-HLA and TCR-CMV co-occurrence, with a repertoire-size bias correction applied to TCR pairs. A later analysis estimated false discovery rates by permuting HLA or CMV assignments 20 times. In a later analysis, co-occurring TCRs were grouped using DBSCAN, and TCRdist sequence similarity was added for clustering within HLA-allele-positive subsets. Repertoires with fewer than 30,000 or more than 120,000 public chains were left out of co-occurrence clustering, as were four to six repertoires with anomalous nucleotide sharing. Here the immuneACCESS table is served through TCRdb, limited to in-frame sequences with V and J called. Missing clones are a known gap in these copies; in checked studies unresolved V genes cover under half, and the rest lacks a known reason. V and J calls and clone size come straight from that table; D and trimming were deduced from the DNA. Present in this sample are more than 100,000 clones, about 61% of which were seen just once. The top ten clones comprise 2% to 2.5% of the sample.

In total, 500 to 700 healthy bone marrow donors made up the cohort. At the time of sampling, every cohort member was nominally healthy, though immune exposures that went unrecorded were likely present. The donor tested CMV seronegative and was one of the 352 seronegative cohort members. Each donor provided a peripheral blood sample, and peripheral blood mononuclear cells were used for TCR beta sequencing. The Qiagen DNeasy Blood Extraction Kit was used to extract genomic DNA from the blood cell samples. Regarding this clone: What antigen it recognizes has not been identified. The sample holds no much larger clone one base away, and base qualities are not on file. This same CDR3 is encoded by further DNA sequences in the sample.

V was cut back by 2 bases and J by 3 bases, leaving a gap of 7 bases between them. The germline V gene (reference sequence) sets CDR1 to SEHNR and CDR2 to FQNEAQ. From the cysteine through the phenylalanine, the CDR3 covers 13 amino acids. Just CDR3 DNA is preserved here, 39 bases in frame from base 1. The rearranged chain carries TRBV7-9 and TRBJ1-1; the D gene cannot be named for sure. What was sequenced was PBMCs. The TCR was taken from a woman in her thirties or forties in good health and CMV-seronegative. The CDR3 protein is CASSLTGDTEAFF. At the DNA level, the sequence is TGTGCCAGCAGCTTAACCGGAGACACTGAAGCTTTCTTT.